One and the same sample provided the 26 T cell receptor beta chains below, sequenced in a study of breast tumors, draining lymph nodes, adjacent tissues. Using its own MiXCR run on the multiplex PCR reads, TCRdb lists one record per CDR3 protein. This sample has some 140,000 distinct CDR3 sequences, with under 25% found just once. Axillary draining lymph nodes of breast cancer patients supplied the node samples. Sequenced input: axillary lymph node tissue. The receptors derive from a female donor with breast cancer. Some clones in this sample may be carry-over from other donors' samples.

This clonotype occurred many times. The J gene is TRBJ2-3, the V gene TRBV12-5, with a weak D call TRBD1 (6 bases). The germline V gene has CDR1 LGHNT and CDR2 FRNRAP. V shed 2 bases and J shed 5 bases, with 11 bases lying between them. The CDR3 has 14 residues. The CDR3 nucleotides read TGTGCTAGTGGTTTGAGGCAGGGGAAAGATACGCAGTATTTT. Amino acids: CASGLRQGKDTQYF.

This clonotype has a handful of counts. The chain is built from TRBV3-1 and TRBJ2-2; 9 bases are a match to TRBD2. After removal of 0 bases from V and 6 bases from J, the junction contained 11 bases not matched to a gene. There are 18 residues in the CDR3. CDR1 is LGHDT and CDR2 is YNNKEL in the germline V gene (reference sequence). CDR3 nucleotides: TGTGCCAGCAGCCAAGAGTGGCGGGAGGGCCGTCATGCCGGGGAGCTGTTTTTT. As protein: CASSQEWREGRHAGELFF.

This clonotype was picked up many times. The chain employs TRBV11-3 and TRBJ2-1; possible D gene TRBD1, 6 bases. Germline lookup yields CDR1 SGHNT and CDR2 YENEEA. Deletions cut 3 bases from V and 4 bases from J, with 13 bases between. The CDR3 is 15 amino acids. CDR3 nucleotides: TGTGCCAGCAGCTTCGGACAGTTGCGTTACAATGAGCAGTTCTTC. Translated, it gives CASSFGQLRYNEQFF.

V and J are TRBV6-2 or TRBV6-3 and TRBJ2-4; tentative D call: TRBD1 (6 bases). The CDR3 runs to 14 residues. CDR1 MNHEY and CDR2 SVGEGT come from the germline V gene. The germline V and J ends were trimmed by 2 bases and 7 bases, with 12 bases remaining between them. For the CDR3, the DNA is TGTGCCAGCAGTTACACAGGGCTCAGGAACATTCAGTACTTC. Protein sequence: CASSYTGLRNIQYF.

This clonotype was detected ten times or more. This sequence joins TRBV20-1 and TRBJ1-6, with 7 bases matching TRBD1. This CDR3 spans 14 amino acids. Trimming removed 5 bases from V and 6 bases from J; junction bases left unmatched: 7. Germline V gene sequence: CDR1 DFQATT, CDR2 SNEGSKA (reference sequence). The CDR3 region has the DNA TGCAGTGCTTCGGGACAGATTGGTAATTCACCCCTCCACTTT. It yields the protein CSASGQIGNSPLHF.

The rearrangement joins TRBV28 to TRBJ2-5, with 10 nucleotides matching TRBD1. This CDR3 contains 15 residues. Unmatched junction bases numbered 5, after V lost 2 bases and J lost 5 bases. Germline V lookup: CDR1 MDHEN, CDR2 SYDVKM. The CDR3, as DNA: TGTGCCAGCAGTTTAGGAGGGACAGGGGTCGAGACCCAGTACTTC. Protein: CASSLGGTGVETQYF.

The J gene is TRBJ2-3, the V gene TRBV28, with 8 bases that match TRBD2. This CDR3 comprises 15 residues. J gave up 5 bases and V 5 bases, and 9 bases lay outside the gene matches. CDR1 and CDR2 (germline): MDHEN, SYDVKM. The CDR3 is CASSPGTSWLDTQYF. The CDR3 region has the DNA TGTGCCAGCAGTCCCGGGACTAGTTGGCTAGATACGCAGTATTTT.

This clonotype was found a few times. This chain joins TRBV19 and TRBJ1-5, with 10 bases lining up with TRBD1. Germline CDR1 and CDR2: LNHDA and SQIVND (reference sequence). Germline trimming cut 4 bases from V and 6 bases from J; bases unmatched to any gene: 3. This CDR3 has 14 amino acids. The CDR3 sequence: CASSRGTGVQPQHF. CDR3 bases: TGTGCCAGTAGTAGGGGGACAGGGGTTCAGCCCCAGCATTTT.

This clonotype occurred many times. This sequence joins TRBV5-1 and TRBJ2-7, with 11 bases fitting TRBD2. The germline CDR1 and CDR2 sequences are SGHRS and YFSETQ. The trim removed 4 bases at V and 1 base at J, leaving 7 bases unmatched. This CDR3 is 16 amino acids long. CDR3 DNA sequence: TGCGCCAGCAGCCCGAAGGGACTAGCGGCTTCCTACGAGCAGTACTTC. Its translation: CASSPKGLAASYEQYF. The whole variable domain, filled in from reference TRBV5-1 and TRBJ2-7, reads KAGVTQTPRYLIKTRGQQVTLSCSPISGHRSVSWYQQTPGQGLQFLFEYFSETQRNKGNFPGRFSGRQFSNSRSEMNVSTLELGDSALYLCASSPKGLAASYEQYFGPGTRLTVT.

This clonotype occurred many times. The CDR3 spells CASSFGSGRGTDTQYF. The CDR3 DNA sequence: TGTGCCAGCAGTTTTGGGAGCGGGAGGGGCACAGATACGCAGTATTTT. The rearrangement links TRBV12-3 or TRBV12-4 to TRBJ2-3; 10 bases align to TRBD2. This CDR3 contains 16 residues. The ends lost 3 bases at V and 1 base at J; junction bases unmatched: 4.

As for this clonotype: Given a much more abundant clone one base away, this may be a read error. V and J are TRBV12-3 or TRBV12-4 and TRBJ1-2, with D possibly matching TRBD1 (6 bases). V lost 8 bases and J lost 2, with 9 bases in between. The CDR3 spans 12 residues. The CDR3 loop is CASHGQNYGYTF. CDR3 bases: TGTGCCAGCCATGGACAGAACTATGGCTACACCTTC.

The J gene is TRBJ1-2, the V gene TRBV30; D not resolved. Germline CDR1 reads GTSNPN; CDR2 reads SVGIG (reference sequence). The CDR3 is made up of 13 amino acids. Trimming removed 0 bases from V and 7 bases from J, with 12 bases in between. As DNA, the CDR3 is TGTGCCTGGAGTGTACGGGCGCAAGGTGGCTACACCTTC. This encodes CAWSVRAQGGYTF.

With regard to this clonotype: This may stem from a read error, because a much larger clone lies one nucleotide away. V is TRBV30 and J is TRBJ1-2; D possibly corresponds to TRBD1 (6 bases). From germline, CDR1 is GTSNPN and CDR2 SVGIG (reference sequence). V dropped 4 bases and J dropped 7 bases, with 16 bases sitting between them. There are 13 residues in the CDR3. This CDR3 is CAWNPGAVCGYTF. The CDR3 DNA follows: TGTGCCTGGAATCCAGGGGCGGTGTGTGGCTACACCTTC.

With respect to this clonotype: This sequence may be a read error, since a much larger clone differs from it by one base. The CDR3 DNA reads TGTGCCGGCGGCGGACTAGCGGGATTCCAAGAGACCCAGTACTTC. Translation: CAGGGLAGFQETQYF. The gene calls are TRBV7-6 and TRBJ2-5, with 12 positions matching TRBD2. From germline, CDR1 is SGHVS and CDR2 FNYEAQ. This CDR3 has 15 residues. The V gene end was trimmed by 11 bases and the J gene end by 1 base; junction bases not matched to a gene: 8.

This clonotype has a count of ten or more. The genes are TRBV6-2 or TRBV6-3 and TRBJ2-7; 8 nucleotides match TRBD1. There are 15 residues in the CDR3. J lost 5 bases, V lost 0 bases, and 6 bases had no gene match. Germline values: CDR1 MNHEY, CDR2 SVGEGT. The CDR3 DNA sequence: TGTGCCAGCAGTTACTCGAGAGACAGGGGCCACGAGCAGTACTTC. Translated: CASSYSRDRGHEQYF.

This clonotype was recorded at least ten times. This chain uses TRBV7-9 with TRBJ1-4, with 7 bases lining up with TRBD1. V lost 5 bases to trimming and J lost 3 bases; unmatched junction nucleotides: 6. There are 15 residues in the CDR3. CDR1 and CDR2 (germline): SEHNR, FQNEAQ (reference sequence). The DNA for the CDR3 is TGTGCCAGCAGCCTCAGACAGGGATCTAATGAAAAACTGTTTTTT. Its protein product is CASSLRQGSNEKLFF.

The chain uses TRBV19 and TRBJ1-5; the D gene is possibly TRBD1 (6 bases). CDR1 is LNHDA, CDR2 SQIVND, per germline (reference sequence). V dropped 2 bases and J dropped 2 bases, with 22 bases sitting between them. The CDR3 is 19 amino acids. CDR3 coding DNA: TGTGCCAGTAGTATAAGCGGCAGGGGATTAGTACACGGCAATCAGCCCCAGCATTTT. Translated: CASSISGRGLVHGNQPQHF.

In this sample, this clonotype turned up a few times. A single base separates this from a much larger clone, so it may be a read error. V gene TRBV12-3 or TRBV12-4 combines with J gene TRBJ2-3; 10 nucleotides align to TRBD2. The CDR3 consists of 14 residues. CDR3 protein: CASSASGSPDAQYF. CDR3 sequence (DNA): TGTGCCAGCAGTGCTAGCGGGAGCCCAGATGCGCAGTATTTT.

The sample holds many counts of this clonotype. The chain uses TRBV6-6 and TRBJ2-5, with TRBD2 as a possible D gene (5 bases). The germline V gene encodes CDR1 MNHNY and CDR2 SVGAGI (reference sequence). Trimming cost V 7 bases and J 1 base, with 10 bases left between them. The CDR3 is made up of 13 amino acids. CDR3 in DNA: TGTGCCAGCACACGCGGGCCCCAAGAGACCCAGTACTTC. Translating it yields CASTRGPQETQYF.

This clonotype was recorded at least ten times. In DNA form, the CDR3 reads TGTGCCAGCAGCTTTTTGCAGGGGTCCTATGGCTACACCTTC. Translation gives CASSFLQGSYGYTF. The chain recombines TRBV7-9 with TRBJ1-2; D might be TRBD1 (6 bases). The V end was cut by 3 bases, the J end by 4 bases, with 12 bases between. Germline V lookup: CDR1 SEHNR, CDR2 FQNEAQ (reference sequence). There are 14 residues in the CDR3.

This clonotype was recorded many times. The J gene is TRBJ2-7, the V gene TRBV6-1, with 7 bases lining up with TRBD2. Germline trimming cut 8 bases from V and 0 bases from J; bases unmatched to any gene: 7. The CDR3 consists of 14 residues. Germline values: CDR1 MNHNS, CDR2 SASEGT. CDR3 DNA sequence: TGTGCCAGCGGGAGGGGCCAGCGCTCCTACGAGCAGTACTTC. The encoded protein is CASGRGQRSYEQYF.

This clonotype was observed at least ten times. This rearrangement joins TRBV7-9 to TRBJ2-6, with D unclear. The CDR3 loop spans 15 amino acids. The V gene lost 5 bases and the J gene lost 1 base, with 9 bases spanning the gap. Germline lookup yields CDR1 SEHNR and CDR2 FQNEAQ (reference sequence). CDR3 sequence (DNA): TGTGCCAGCAGCCCCCAATTATCTGGGGCCAACGTCCTGACTTTC. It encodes CASSPQLSGANVLTF.

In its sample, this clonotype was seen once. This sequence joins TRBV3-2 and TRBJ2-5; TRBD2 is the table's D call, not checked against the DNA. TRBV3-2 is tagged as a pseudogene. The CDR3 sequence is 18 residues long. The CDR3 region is CTSSQCIWVVAGEETQYF. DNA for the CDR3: TGTACCAGCAGCCAATGCATTTGGGTGGTAGCGGGAGAAGAGACCCAGTACTTC.

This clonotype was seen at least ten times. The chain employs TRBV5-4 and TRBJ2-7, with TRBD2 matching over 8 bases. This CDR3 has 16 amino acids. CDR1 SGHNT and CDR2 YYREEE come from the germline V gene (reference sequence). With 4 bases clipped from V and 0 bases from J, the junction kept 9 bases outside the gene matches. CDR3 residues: CASSPTTSGASYEQYF. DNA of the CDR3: TGTGCCAGCAGCCCGACCACTAGCGGTGCCTCCTACGAGCAGTACTTC.

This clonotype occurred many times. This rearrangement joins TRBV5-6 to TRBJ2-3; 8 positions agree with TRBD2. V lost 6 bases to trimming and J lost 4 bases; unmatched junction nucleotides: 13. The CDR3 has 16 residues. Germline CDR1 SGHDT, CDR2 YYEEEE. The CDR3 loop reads CASTPRWREASDTQYF. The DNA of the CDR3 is TGTGCCAGCACCCCGCGTTGGCGGGAGGCCTCAGATACGCAGTATTTT.

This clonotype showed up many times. CDR3 DNA: TGTGCCAGCAGCTCAAGACTAGCGGGAGGGCCAGATACGCAGTATTTT. Translation: CASSSRLAGGPDTQYF. This rearrangement joins TRBV7-8 to TRBJ2-3; 14 bases are a match to TRBD2. The CDR3 has 16 residues. Looked up from germline, CDR1 is SGHVS and CDR2 is FQNEAQ. J lost 4 bases, V lost 4 bases, and 4 bases had no gene match.